Following are 25 T cell receptor beta chains from one sample sequenced in a study of CD8+ T cells in alopecia areata. Reverse transcription of extracted RNA yielded cDNA, which provided the sequencing template. The assay was immunoSEQ multiplex PCR, and TCRdb's table has in-frame clones only and misses some. The profile shows 69,000 or so clones, roughly 60% of them singletons. Sequencing was performed on CD8+ T cells sorted from blood, taken at week 0. The receptor source for this set is a human donor with alopecia areata.

V gene TRBV27 combines with J gene TRBJ1-4; D is unclear. This CDR3 has 13 residues. V gave up 4 bases and J gave up 7 bases, with 10 bases separating them. Germline CDR1 MNHEY, CDR2 SMNVEV (reference sequence). The CDR3: CASSWGVGEKLFF. As DNA, the CDR3 is TGTGCCAGCAGTTGGGGAGTGGGTGAAAAACTGTTTTTT.

The rearrangement links TRBV7-7 to TRBJ2-2, with 7 nucleotides matching TRBD2. The trim removed 1 base at V and 1 base at J, leaving 6 bases unmatched. Germline V gene sequence: CDR1 SSHAT, CDR2 FNYEAQ (reference sequence). This CDR3 has 17 amino acids. The CDR3 sequence: CASSLGPSGKNTGELFF. CDR3 sequence (DNA): TGTGCCAGCAGCTTAGGCCCAAGCGGGAAGAACACCGGGGAGCTGTTTTTT.

The chain uses TRBV13 and TRBJ1-2, with D maybe TRBD1 (5 bases). V dropped 5 bases and J dropped 6 bases, with 13 bases sitting between them. CDR3 length: 13 residues. Germline V gene data show CDR1 as PRHDT and CDR2 as FYEKMQ (reference sequence). The DNA of the CDR3 is TGTGCCAGCAGCCTACCGGGGCTTCATGGCTACACCTTC. It specifies CASSLPGLHGYTF.

A few counts support this clone. The V and J genes are TRBV7-9 and TRBJ1-2; TRBD1 aligns across 7 bases. Looked up from germline, CDR1 is SEHNR and CDR2 is FQNEAQ (reference sequence). This CDR3 is 15 amino acids long. Germline trimming cut 5 bases from V and 2 bases from J; bases unmatched to any gene: 8. The CDR3 bases are TGTGCCAGCAGCCCACCCGGGACAGAAAACTATGGCTACACCTTC. It is translated as CASSPPGTENYGYTF. The whole variable domain, filled in from reference TRBV7-9 and TRBJ1-2, reads DTGVSQNPRHKITKRGQNVTFRCDPISEHNRLYWYRQTLGQGPEFLTYFQNEAQLEKSRLLSDRFSAERPKGSFSTLEIQRTEQGDSAMYLCASSPPGTENYGYTFGSGTRLTVV.

CDR3 sequence reads: CASSFTGGGYGYTF. CDR3 nucleotide sequence: TGTGCCAGCAGTTTTACAGGGGGAGGCTATGGCTACACCTTC. The chain joins TRBV27 to TRBJ1-2; 8 bases agree with TRBD1. After removal of 3 bases from V and 4 bases from J, the junction contained 4 bases not matched to a gene. The CDR3 contains 14 residues. CDR1 and CDR2 from the germline V gene are MNHEY and SMNVEV (reference sequence).

The chain links TRBV6-5 to TRBJ1-2; D is unclear. CDR1 is MNHEY, CDR2 SVGAGI, per germline. The CDR3 is made up of 14 amino acids. The germline V and J ends were trimmed by 2 bases and 5 bases, with 12 bases remaining between them. CDR3 protein: CASSYMDDMYGYTF. CDR3 in DNA: TGTGCCAGCAGTTACATGGACGACATGTATGGCTACACCTTC.

This clone has a single count. The rearrangement links TRBV4-1 to TRBJ1-2; tentative D call: TRBD1 (5 bases). With 1 base removed from V and 1 base from J, the gap between germline ends came to 13 bases. Germline V gives CDR1 MGHRA, CDR2 YSYEKL. The CDR3 length is 16 residues. The CDR3 nucleotides are TGCGCCAGCAGCCAAGCTCCAGGGCCAGATAACTATGGCTACACCTTC. Translation gives CASSQAPGPDNYGYTF.

There are a few counts of this clone. The chain has TRBV5-6 and TRBJ1-2; 7 bases match TRBD1. The CDR3 sequence is 13 residues long. Germline loops: CDR1 SGHDT, CDR2 YYEEEE. Germline trimming cut 8 bases from V and 4 bases from J; bases unmatched to any gene: 8. The CDR3 DNA is TGTGCCAGTAACGGGGACAGACTCTATGGCTACACCTTC. Protein product: CASNGDRLYGYTF.

This clone occurred a few times. The chain's CDR3 is CASSFGSTQYF. CDR3 in DNA: TGTGCCAGCAGTTTTGGGAGTACGCAGTATTTT. The rearrangement links TRBV28 to TRBJ2-3; weak D call: TRBD2 (5 bases). Germline values: CDR1 MDHEN, CDR2 SYDVKM. The CDR3 extends over 11 amino acids. V was clipped by 3 bases and J by 8 bases, with 6 bases between them. The full variable domain, with the rest looked up from reference TRBV28 and TRBJ2-3, is DVKVTQSSRYLVKRTGEKVFLECVQDMDHENMFWYRQDPGLGLRLIYFSYDVKMKEKGDIPEGYSVSREKKERFSLILESASTNQTSMYLCASSFGSTQYFGPGTRLTVL.

This chain uses TRBV7-2 with TRBJ2-1, with D tentatively TRBD2 (6 bases). Trimming took off 5 bases at V and 8 bases at J, with 22 bases between the two ends. This CDR3 has 16 residues. CDR1 is SGHTA, CDR2 FQGNSA, per germline. CDR3 loop: CASSLRVGSMPDEQFF. The CDR3 coding sequence is TGTGCCAGCAGCCTAAGGGTCGGGAGTATGCCCGATGAGCAGTTCTTC.

J is TRBJ2-7 and V is TRBV7-2, with 13 bases that match TRBD2. The CDR3 spans 15 residues. CDR1 is SGHTA and CDR2 is FQGNSA in the germline V gene. V was clipped by 4 bases and J by 0 bases; unmatched bases: 0. CDR3 residues: CASSWTSGSSYEQYF. The CDR3 DNA reads TGTGCCAGCAGCTGGACTAGCGGGAGCTCCTACGAGCAGTACTTC.

This clone is a singleton in its sample. V usage is TRBV4-1 and J usage is TRBJ2-1; maybe TRBD2 (5 bases). V dropped 4 bases and J dropped 6 bases, with 7 bases sitting between them. Germline assignment: CDR1 MGHRA and CDR2 YSYEKL. The CDR3 length is 12 residues. This CDR3 is CASSRTSNEQFF. CDR3 sequence (DNA): TGCGCCAGCAGCCGCACTAGCAATGAGCAGTTCTTC.

In nucleotides, the CDR3 is TGTGCCAGCAGCCCGCCGGGCACCCACTATGGCTACACCTTC. Translating gives CASSPPGTHYGYTF. The rearrangement joins TRBV7-9 to TRBJ1-2, with unresolved D. Trimming took 5 bases from V and 3 from J, leaving 13 bases between them. Germline loops: CDR1 SEHNR, CDR2 FQNEAQ (reference sequence). The CDR3 loop spans 14 amino acids.

The chain is built from TRBV4-1 and TRBJ2-2, with a weak D call TRBD2 (5 bases). V was trimmed by 2 bases and J by 0 bases, leaving 10 bases between them. The germline V gene encodes CDR1 MGHRA and CDR2 YSYEKL. This CDR3 has 16 residues. CDR3 loop: CASSQSGLANTGELFF. CDR3 DNA sequence: TGCGCCAGCAGCCAATCGGGATTAGCGAACACCGGGGAGCTGTTTTTT.

V gene TRBV5-6 combines with J gene TRBJ2-1; D possibly corresponds to TRBD2 (6 bases). This CDR3 is 14 amino acids long. Germline V gene data show CDR1 as SGHDT and CDR2 as YYEEEE. V was cut by 4 bases and J by 3 bases, with 11 bases left in between. The CDR3 coding sequence is TGTGCCAGCAGCGAGGGACTGGTCTACAATGAGCAGTTCTTC. Its translation: CASSEGLVYNEQFF.

The V and J genes are TRBV10-3 and TRBJ1-4, with no clear D. CDR3 length equals 14 residues. V shed 0 bases and J shed 8 bases, with 10 bases lying between them. CDR1 and CDR2 (germline): ENHRY, SYGVKD. CDR3 nucleotide sequence: TGTGCCATCAGTGAGTCGACCGCGTGGGAAAAACTGTTTTTT. It specifies CAISESTAWEKLFF.

To note about this clone: Other DNA sequences of this sample code for an identical CDR3. The chain couples TRBV29-1 to TRBJ1-1; the D gene is possibly TRBD1 (6 bases). Trimming pared 4 bases from V and 8 bases from J, leaving 8 bases between. Germline CDR1 and CDR2: SQVTM and ANQGSEA. The CDR3 consists of 10 residues. As DNA, the CDR3 is TGCAGCGTTGTGGGGGCAGAAGCTTTCTTT. Translating gives CSVVGAEAFF.

V usage is TRBV7-9 and J usage is TRBJ2-5, with 12 positions matching TRBD2. In germline, CDR1 is SEHNR, CDR2 FQNEAQ (reference sequence). The CDR3 runs to 15 residues. With V trimmed by 5 bases and J by 5 bases, 6 bases remained unmatched. CDR3 coding DNA: TGTGCCAGCAGCCCTAGCGGGAGGGCGGGCGAGACCCAGTACTTC. As protein: CASSPSGRAGETQYF.

This chain joins TRBV28 and TRBJ2-3; TRBD2 is a possible D gene (7 bases). Trimming took off 7 bases at V and 4 bases at J, with 15 bases between the two ends. The CDR3 has 14 residues. Germline lookup yields CDR1 MDHEN and CDR2 SYDVKM. This CDR3 reads CASTTGGGADTQYF. In DNA form, the CDR3 reads TGTGCCAGCACCACTGGGGGGGGCGCAGATACGCAGTATTTT.

The chain couples TRBV19 to TRBJ2-2; D may be TRBD2 (5 bases). Trimming left V 5 bases short and J 1 base short, with 11 bases between. From germline, CDR1 is LNHDA and CDR2 SQIVND (reference sequence). This CDR3 spans 15 amino acids. The DNA of the CDR3 is TGTGCCAGTAGTTATACTAGTGTGAACACCGGGGAGCTGTTTTTT. Its translation is CASSYTSVNTGELFF.

This clone came up once. The chain couples TRBV5-4 to TRBJ1-2, with 7 nucleotides matching TRBD1. CDR1 SGHNT and CDR2 YYREEE come from the germline V gene (reference sequence). The J segment lost 8 bases and the V segment lost 0 bases, leaving 7 bases of the junction unmatched. This CDR3 has 14 amino acids. The CDR3 bases are TGTGCCAGCAGCTTGGCCCGACAGGGTACGGGCTACACCTTC. This sequence encodes CASSLARQGTGYTF.

This clone appeared a few times. The chain joins TRBV6-1 to TRBJ2-5, with D unclear. Germline V lookup: CDR1 MNHNS, CDR2 SASEGT. CDR3 length equals 12 residues. The V end was cut by 4 bases, the J end by 5 bases, with 8 bases between. The CDR3 region is CASSGIGETQYF. CDR3 bases: TGTGCCAGCAGTGGGATAGGGGAGACCCAGTACTTC.

Details on this clone: The sample has other DNA sequences that encode this CDR3 too. The chain has TRBV7-9 and TRBJ2-3; D call uncertain. Trimming removed 1 base from V and 3 bases from J, with 2 bases in between. The CDR3 spans 12 residues. In germline, CDR1 is SEHNR, CDR2 FQNEAQ (reference sequence). CDR3 residues: CASSLGTDTQYF. The CDR3 DNA sequence: TGTGCCAGCAGCTTAGGGACAGATACGCAGTATTTT.

The chain carries TRBV6-5 and TRBJ2-5; TRBD1 agrees at 7 bases. The CDR3 length is 15 residues. Germline loops: CDR1 MNHEY, CDR2 SVGAGI. The ends lost 6 bases at V and 5 bases at J; junction bases unmatched: 12. For the CDR3, the DNA is TGTGCCAGCAGCCGGGACAGCTATCTGCCGGAGACCCAGTACTTC. Translated, it gives CASSRDSYLPETQYF.

V is TRBV5-4 and J is TRBJ2-1; 13 bases line up with TRBD2. The CDR3 consists of 19 residues. CDR1 and CDR2 (germline): SGHNT, YYREEE (reference sequence). V lost 4 bases to trimming and J lost 2 bases; unmatched junction nucleotides: 12. The DNA for the CDR3 is TGTGCCAGCAGCACAACTGGACTAGCGGGGGTCTACGCCTACAATGAGCAGTTCTTC. This translates into CASSTTGLAGVYAYNEQFF.